This T cell receptor (beta chain) was captured in a study of CD8+ T cells in alopecia areata. Using a FACSAria, the CD4+ and CD8+ T cells were sorted from the PBMCs. Extraction of RNA preceded its reverse transcription into cDNA, which served as the sequencing template. Generated by immunoSEQ multiplex PCR, the TCRdb table keeps only in-frame clones and is missing some. Of 200,000 to 250,000 clones in the sample, approximately 53% were seen once. Study-wide points: Shared TCR sequences were less clear between patients than in mice, possibly partly from HLA diversity. Affected lesional scalp, above all in alopecia totalis/universalis, was more clonal than normal scalp. Scalp samples also contribute reads from the resident alphabeta T cells found in normal skin.

The CDR3 contains 14 residues. Germline CDR1 reads GTSNPN; CDR2 reads SVGIG (reference sequence). V was pared by 3 bases and J by 9 bases, with 10 bases of the junction left unmatched. Points on this clone: Its antigen is still unknown.

This chain uses TRBV30 with TRBJ1-4, with 7 bases matching TRBD1. The source material was CD8+ T cells sorted from blood. The clonotype was recovered from a human donor in good health. The CDR3 DNA sequence: TGTGCCTGGAGCCCAGGACAGGAGGGCCAAAAACTGTTTTTT. It encodes CAWSPGQEGQKLFF.